Presented here are 31 T cell receptor beta chains from one specimen sequenced in a study of cytomegalovirus exposure and HLA in healthy donors. A multiplex PCR was run with 60 Vbeta primers and 13 Jbeta primers. The assay was immunoSEQ multiplex PCR, and TCRdb's table has in-frame clones only and misses some. The sample holds 90,000 to 120,000 clones, roughly 80% seen once. The sequencing sample was made of PBMCs. These receptors were obtained from a man aged 30-40 years in good health and CMV-seronegative.

This clone showed up just a few times. The chain links TRBV6-1 to TRBJ1-1; D is unresolved. The CDR3 loop spans 13 amino acids. The germline gives CDR1 MNHNS, CDR2 SASEGT. V was pared by 8 bases and J by 0 bases, with 10 bases between. The CDR3 DNA reads as TGTGCCAGCCAAAACAGTATGAACACTGAAGCTTTCTTT. Its translation is CASQNSMNTEAFF.

Only a few counts were recorded for this clone. The chain couples TRBV6-1 to TRBJ2-6; TRBD1 aligns across 7 bases. Germline CDR1 MNHNS, CDR2 SASEGT. The CDR3 extends over 16 amino acids. Trimming took 3 bases from V and 2 from J; bases not matched to a gene: 4. The CDR3 coding sequence is TGTGCCAGCAGTGACGAAGGGGGCGCTGGGGCCAACGTCCTGACTTTC. Protein: CASSDEGGAGANVLTF.

Here the CDR3 reads CASSLLNRYNGYTF. CDR3 in DNA: TGTGCCAGCAGCCTATTAAACAGATATAATGGCTACACCTTC. This chain joins TRBV28 and TRBJ1-2; D call uncertain. V was pared by 6 bases and J by 6 bases, with 17 bases between. The V gene's germline CDR1 is MDHEN and CDR2 SYDVKM. The CDR3 runs to 14 residues.

This clone showed up just a few times. This chain links TRBV2 with TRBJ1-5; D call uncertain. Looked up from germline, CDR1 is SNHLY and CDR2 is FYNNEI. V lost 5 bases to trimming and J lost 1 base, with 15 bases between them. This CDR3 contains 16 residues. CDR3 region: CASSTDGSGSNQPQHF. As DNA, the CDR3 is TGTGCCAGCAGTACCGACGGAAGCGGGAGCAATCAGCCCCAGCATTTT.

V gene TRBV6-1 combines with J gene TRBJ2-5; D may be TRBD2 (6 bases). Looked up from germline, CDR1 is MNHNS and CDR2 is SASEGT. This CDR3 region has 16 residues. V was trimmed by 4 bases and J by 5 bases, leaving 20 bases between them. CDR3 region: CASSGNAGTAGETQYF. In DNA, the CDR3 is TGTGCCAGCAGTGGGAATGCAGGGACTGCCGGGGAGACCCAGTACTTC.

V usage is TRBV7-9 and J usage is TRBJ1-4; 10 positions agree with TRBD1. CDR3 size: 14 residues. Trimming cost V 5 bases and J 8 bases; bases outside gene matches: 5. Germline CDR1 and CDR2: SEHNR and FQNEAQ (reference sequence). CDR3 nucleotides: TGTGCCAGCAGCCCGACAGGGGGCGGGGAAAAACTGTTTTTT. Encoded protein: CASSPTGGGEKLFF.

This clone has a single count. The V gene is TRBV6-5, the J gene TRBJ1-4; 10 nucleotides align to TRBD1. The CDR3 loop spans 15 amino acids. The germline gives CDR1 MNHEY, CDR2 SVGAGI. Germline trimming cut 8 bases from V and 8 bases from J; bases unmatched to any gene: 11. The CDR3, as DNA: TGTGCCAGCGCTAAGCCCGGGACAGGGGACGAAAAACTGTTTTTT. Protein product: CASAKPGTGDEKLFF.

The rearrangement uses TRBV29-1 and TRBJ2-2, with a tentative D call TRBD1 (6 bases). Germline V gives CDR1 SQVTM, CDR2 ANQGSEA. V lost 5 bases and J lost 1, with 14 bases in between. The CDR3 consists of 15 residues. CDR3 DNA: TGCAGCGTTCCATGGGACATTGAGAACACCGGGGAGCTGTTTTTT. Its protein is CSVPWDIENTGELFF.

This clone is a singleton in its sample. The chain uses TRBV29-1 and TRBJ2-5, with TRBD2 identical over 15 bases. Trimming took 7 bases from V and 2 from J; bases not matched to a gene: 2. Germline CDR1 reads SQVTM; CDR2 reads ANQGSEA. The CDR3 extends over 14 amino acids. The CDR3 loop is CSAGLAGGQETQYF. The CDR3 DNA reads TGCAGCGCAGGACTAGCGGGAGGGCAAGAGACCCAGTACTTC.

The gene calls are TRBV10-3 and TRBJ2-7, with D uncertain. The CDR3 is 15 residues long. Trimming removed 6 bases at V and 2 bases at J, with 17 bases between. Germline CDR1 ENHRY, CDR2 SYGVKD. The DNA of the CDR3 is TGTGCCATCAGCCTTTCTTCCCCCAGGACCTACGAGCAGTACTTC. Translated, it gives CAISLSSPRTYEQYF.

The rearrangement links TRBV6-5 to TRBJ1-2, with 8 bases aligning to TRBD1. This CDR3 has 14 residues. The germline V gene encodes CDR1 MNHEY and CDR2 SVGAGI. J lost 1 base, V lost 4 bases, and 2 bases had no gene match. DNA for the CDR3: TGTGCCAGCAGTTCAGACAGGGGTAACTATGGCTACACCTTC. Translation: CASSSDRGNYGYTF.

The chain carries TRBV27 and TRBJ2-7; 8 bases are shared with TRBD1. The ends lost 2 bases at V and 7 bases at J; junction bases unmatched: 10. The CDR3 has 15 residues. Per the germline V gene, CDR1 is MNHEY and CDR2 is SMNVEV (reference sequence). The CDR3 bases are TGTGCCAGCAGTTTAACCAGGGGGCATCTCGAGGAGCAGTACTTC. Translation gives CASSLTRGHLEEQYF.

The V and J genes are TRBV13 and TRBJ1-2; 7 nucleotides line up with TRBD1. Trimming cost V 0 bases and J 2 bases; bases outside gene matches: 0. Looked up from germline, CDR1 is PRHDT and CDR2 is FYEKMQ (reference sequence). This CDR3 spans 14 amino acids. In DNA, the CDR3 is TGTGCCAGCAGCTTAGGGACAGGGAACTATGGCTACACCTTC. As protein: CASSLGTGNYGYTF. Full variable domain (remainder filled in from reference TRBV13 and TRBJ1-2): AAGVIQSPRHLIKEKRETATLKCYPIPRHDTVYWYQQGPGQDPQFLISFYEKMQSDKGSIPDRFSAQQFSDYHSELNMSSLELGDSALYFCASSLGTGNYGYTFGSGTRLTVV.

The chain carries TRBV5-4 and TRBJ2-5; weak D call: TRBD1 (5 bases). With 0 bases removed from V and 4 bases from J, the gap between germline ends came to 19 bases. The V gene's germline CDR1 is SGHNT and CDR2 YYREEE (reference sequence). This CDR3 is built from 17 residues. CDR3 in amino acids: CASSLDMGQGMAETQYF. CDR3 coding DNA: TGTGCCAGCAGCTTGGACATGGGGCAAGGGATGGCAGAGACCCAGTACTTC. Full variable domain (rest looked up from reference TRBV5-4 and TRBJ2-5): ETGVTQSPTHLIKTRGQQVTLRCSSQSGHNTVSWYQQALGQGPQFIFQYYREEENGRGNFPPRFSGLQFPNYSSELNVNALELDDSALYLCASSLDMGQGMAETQYFGPGTRLLVL.

This rearrangement joins TRBV28 to TRBJ1-5; 7 positions agree with TRBD1. Germline V lookup: CDR1 MDHEN, CDR2 SYDVKM. The length of the CDR3 is 14 residues. V lost 6 bases to trimming and J lost 6 bases; unmatched junction nucleotides: 8. CDR3 nucleotide sequence: TGTGCCAGCAGAACTCGACAGGGCGTTCAGCCCCAGCATTTT. Protein product: CASRTRQGVQPQHF.

A single count supports this clone. This chain connects TRBV5-6 to TRBJ2-7, with a weak D call TRBD2 (6 bases). V dropped 5 bases and J dropped 2 bases, with 11 bases sitting between them. The CDR3 sequence is 13 residues long. The V gene's germline CDR1 is SGHDT and CDR2 YYEEEE. The CDR3 sequence is CASSPPGAYEQYF. CDR3 DNA: TGTGCCAGCAGTCCCCCGGGGGCCTACGAGCAGTACTTC.

The chain is built from TRBV29-1 and TRBJ1-2; 10 bases line up with TRBD1. V gave up 6 bases and J gave up 8 bases; unmatched junction bases: 3. The CDR3 length is 11 residues. Germline CDR1 and CDR2: SQVTM and ANQGSEA. CDR3 in amino acids: CSVGTGVGYTF. CDR3 sequence (DNA): TGCAGCGTGGGGACAGGGGTCGGCTACACCTTC. The whole variable domain, remainder taken from reference TRBV29-1 and TRBJ1-2, is SAVISQKPSRDICQRGTSLTIQCQVDSQVTMMFWYRQQPGQSLTLIATANQGSEATYESGFVIDKFPISRPNLTFSTLTVSNMSPEDSSIYLCSVGTGVGYTFGSGTRLTVV.

The chain combines TRBV28 with TRBJ2-5, with 10 positions matching TRBD1. This CDR3 is built from 15 residues. The germline gives CDR1 MDHEN, CDR2 SYDVKM. V trimming: 8 bases; J trimming: 5 bases; junction bases outside the gene matches: 11. CDR3 sequence reads: CASEQTGGAGETQYF. DNA for the CDR3: TGTGCCAGCGAACAGACAGGGGGCGCAGGGGAGACCCAGTACTTC.

The chain recombines TRBV9 with TRBJ2-3, with 11 bases matching TRBD2. The CDR3 loop spans 15 amino acids. Germline V gives CDR1 SGDLS, CDR2 YYNGEE. V was pared by 0 bases and J by 6 bases, with 3 bases of the junction left unmatched. The DNA of the CDR3 is TGTGCCAGCAGCGTAGGCACTAGCGGGGGCGATACGCAGTATTTT. Encoded protein: CASSVGTSGGDTQYF. Full variable domain (rest looked up from reference TRBV9 and TRBJ2-3): DSGVTQTPKHLITATGQRVTLRCSPRSGDLSVYWYQQSLDQGLQFLIQYYNGEERAKGNILERFSAQQFPDLHSELNLSSLELGDSALYFCASSVGTSGGDTQYFGPGTRLTVL.

The V gene is TRBV15, the J gene TRBJ2-7; D is perhaps TRBD2 (5 bases). CDR3 length: 14 amino acids. V was pared by 1 base and J by 7 bases, with 14 bases between. Germline V gene lookup returns CDR1 LNHNV and CDR2 YYDKDF (reference sequence). DNA of the CDR3: TGTGCCACCAGCAGAGTCCCGACATCGGGGGAGCAGTACTTC. It encodes CATSRVPTSGEQYF.

This sequence joins TRBV15 and TRBJ2-1; TRBD2 might be the D (6 bases). Trimming removed 0 bases at V and 7 bases at J, with 16 bases between. Germline CDR1 is LNHNV and CDR2 is YYDKDF (reference sequence). The CDR3 runs to 16 residues. In DNA, the CDR3 is TGTGCCACCAGCAGAGATAAACCTAGCGTCACGAATGAGCAGTTCTTC. This codes for CATSRDKPSVTNEQFF.

The rearrangement uses TRBV6-1 and TRBJ2-2; TRBD2 matches at 9 bases. Losses at the gene ends were 6 bases for V and 6 bases for J; bases not matched to a gene: 8. CDR3 length equals 15 residues. Germline V CDR1 and CDR2: MNHNS, SASEGT. The DNA for the CDR3 is TGTGCCAGCAGAACCGGGACTAGCTCCCCCGGGGAGCTGTTTTTT. It is translated as CASRTGTSSPGELFF.

The gene calls are TRBV6-1 and TRBJ2-1, with 9 bases matching TRBD2. J was trimmed by 5 bases and V by 1 base; bases with no gene match: 0. This CDR3 has 14 residues. The germline V gene has CDR1 MNHNS and CDR2 SASEGT. In nucleotides, the CDR3 is TGTGCCAGCAGTGAAGGGACTAGCGACAATGAGCAGTTCTTC. This sequence encodes CASSEGTSDNEQFF.

This clone is labeled medium-sized (0.01 to 0.1%). The CDR3 DNA is TGTGCCAGCAGCCAAGACAACTCTGGGGCCAACGTCCTGACTTTC. This sequence encodes CASSQDNSGANVLTF. V is TRBV4-2 and J is TRBJ2-6; D is unclear. The CDR3 runs to 15 residues. Germline CDR1 reads LGHNA; CDR2 reads YNFKEQ. The V end lost 0 bases, the J end lost 0 bases, and 3 bases lay between the germline ends.

In its sample, this clone was seen once. V and J are TRBV7-9 and TRBJ2-7; perhaps TRBD2 as D (6 bases). The V gene's germline CDR1 is SEHNR and CDR2 FQNEAQ (reference sequence). There are 17 residues in the CDR3. V was shortened by 2 bases and J by 1 base, with 18 bases between the two germline ends. The CDR3 DNA reads as TGTGCCAGCAGCTTATGGAACCGGCCGGGGGAATCCTACGAGCAGTACTTC. This translates into CASSLWNRPGESYEQYF.

The rearrangement uses TRBV4-1 and TRBJ1-5; TRBD1 agrees at 8 bases. The V gene end was trimmed by 3 bases and the J gene end by 5 bases; junction bases not matched to a gene: 12. Germline CDR1 reads MGHRA; CDR2 reads YSYEKL. The CDR3 covers 17 residues. The CDR3, as DNA: TGCGCCAGCAGCCAGTATTCCCAGGGGGCGCGAGATCAGCCCCAGCATTTT. Translating it yields CASSQYSQGARDQPQHF.

CDR3 sequence reads: CASSEAGQQNTGELFF. The CDR3 nucleotides read TGTGCCAGCAGTGAGGCGGGACAGCAGAACACCGGGGAGCTGTTTTTT. The chain uses TRBV25-1 and TRBJ2-2; a possible D gene is TRBD1 (7 bases). Germline V lookup: CDR1 MGHDK, CDR2 SYGVNS. Trimming pared 3 bases from V and 1 base from J, leaving 12 bases between. This CDR3 region has 16 residues.

The chain employs TRBV5-1 and TRBJ2-5, with 10 bases aligning to TRBD2. The V and J ends lost 4 bases and 4 bases, in that order; junction bases with no gene match: 10. From germline, CDR1 is SGHRS and CDR2 YFSETQ. CDR3 length: 16 residues. The CDR3 loop reads CASSQYLAGVRETQYF. CDR3 coding DNA: TGCGCCAGCAGCCAATATCTAGCGGGAGTTAGAGAGACCCAGTACTTC.

V and J are TRBV1 and TRBJ2-2; TRBD2 was called by the table and not checked on the DNA. TRBV1 is marked as a pseudogene. The CDR3 is 17 amino acids. CDR3 sequence reads: CTSPRLAGKLNTGELFF. CDR3 DNA: TGCACCAGCCCTCGACTAGCGGGGAAGCTGAACACCGGGGAGCTGTTTTTT.

The chain employs TRBV6-5 and TRBJ2-3; the match to TRBD1 covers 10 bases. The CDR3 runs 16 residues. Germline CDR1 is MNHEY and CDR2 is SVGAGI. V lost 1 base and J lost 4; bases outside the gene matches: 5. DNA for the CDR3: TGTGCCAGCAGTTACTTTCCGGGACAGGGGCCAGATACGCAGTATTTT. It yields the protein CASSYFPGQGPDTQYF.

The V call is TRBV6-5, the J call TRBJ1-4; tentative D call: TRBD1 (6 bases). CDR3 size: 15 residues. CDR1 is MNHEY, CDR2 SVGAGI, per germline. V lost 9 bases and J 0 bases, leaving 14 bases between the germline ends. The DNA of the CDR3 is TGTGCCAGAGGGGGACACTCGGCAACTAATGAAAAACTGTTTTTT. Encoded protein: CARGGHSATNEKLFF.